The rows below give T cell receptor beta chains drawn from one sample of a study of regulatory T cells in long-lasting Graves disease. Each CDR3 protein gets one entry after TCRdb re-called the multiplex PCR reads with MiXCR. The sample consists of about 460,000 distinct CDR3 sequences, under 25% of them appearing once. The sample in question was peripheral blood mononuclear cells (PBMCs), obtained when the disease was refractory, from a patient treated with antithyroid drugs. The source is a female donor with Graves disease. CDR3s include the opening cysteine and the closing phenylalanine or tryptophan. A D gene is named only where the DNA matches it firmly. Expanded clones get a size class; other rows say once, few or many, or leave the size out.

J,size,V,D,DNA,CDR3
TRBJ2-7,.,TRBV6-9,TRBD1,TGTGCCAGCAGTTATGGGCGGGACAGGGGCTACGAGCAGTACTTC,CASSYGRDRGYEQYF
TRBJ2-7,many,TRBV28,.,TGTGCCACCGAGGCTGAAGTCTACGAGCAGTACTTC,CATEAEVYEQYF
TRBJ1-2,.,TRBV7-9,TRBD1,TGTGCCAGCAGGGGACAGGGGGCTGGAGCTGGAGGCTACACCTTC,CASRGQGAGAGGYTF
TRBJ1-1,many,TRBV29-1,.,TGCAGCGTCCTGTTAGGGGCCGGGGACACTGAAGCTTTCTTT,CSVLLGAGDTEAFF
TRBJ1-2,many,TRBV27,.,TGTGCCAGGAATAACTATGGCTACACCTTC,CARNNYGYTF
TRBJ1-5,many,TRBV6-1,.,TGTGCCAGCAGTGAATTTAGTGATCAGCCCCAGCATTTT,CASSEFSDQPQHF
TRBJ1-3,few,TRBV5-6,TRBD1,TGTGCCAGCAGCTTACAGGGGCATGGAAACACCATATATTTT,CASSLQGHGNTIYF
TRBJ2-2,.,TRBV29-1,.,TGCAGCGTTGAAGGACCGAACGGGGAGCTGTTTTTT,CSVEGPNGELFF
TRBJ2-2,.,TRBV6-5,.,TGTGCCAGCAGTTACGGCAGTAGCAGCGGGGAGCTGTTTTTT,CASSYGSSSGELFF
TRBJ2-1,.,TRBV10-1,.,TGTGCCAGCAGTTTAGGAGGGGGATCCCCCTACAATGAGCAGTTCTTC,CASSLGGGSPYNEQFF
TRBJ2-2,few,TRBV6-5,.,TGTGCCAGCAGTTCCCTACTAGGGACCGGGGAGCTGTTTTTT,CASSSLLGTGELFF
TRBJ2-2,many,TRBV12-3/TRBV12-4,TRBD1,TGTGCCGGCCGATCCCAAGGGGGCGCGTTTTGGTCGAACACCGGGGAGCTGTTTTTT,CAGRSQGGAFWSNTGELFF
TRBJ1-6,.,TRBV20-1,TRBD1,TGCAGTGCACCGACAGGGTCTAATTCACCCCTCCACTTT,CSAPTGSNSPLHF
TRBJ1-5,.,TRBV27,.,TGTGCCAGCAGTTGGGCTTATAGCAATCAGCCCCAGCATTTT,CASSWAYSNQPQHF
TRBJ1-5,few,TRBV6-2/TRBV6-3,TRBD1,TGTGCCAGCAGTCCCGAGGGAGGACAGGGGTACAATCAGCCCCAGCATTTT,CASSPEGGQGYNQPQHF
TRBJ1-2,.,TRBV4-3,TRBD1,TGCGCCAGCAGCCAAGCGTCGACAGGGACCTATGGCTACACCTTC,CASSQASTGTYGYTF
TRBJ2-7,.,TRBV14,TRBD1,TGTGCCAGCAGCTCCCGGACAGGGTTGCACGAGCAGTACTTC,CASSSRTGLHEQYF
TRBJ2-4,few,TRBV12-3/TRBV12-4,.,TGTGCCAGCAGTAGTTTCGCCAAAAACATTCAGTACTTC,CASSSFAKNIQYF
TRBJ1-6,many,TRBV20-1,.,TGCAGTGCTAGAGGGTCGGGCGACCGCGATTCACCCCTCCACTTT,CSARGSGDRDSPLHF
TRBJ1-1,once,TRBV12-3/TRBV12-4,.,TGTGCCGGCAGTTTTGGAGGGGGGAACACTGAAGCTTTCTTT,CAGSFGGGNTEAFF
TRBJ2-7,few,TRBV4-1,TRBD2,TGCGCCAGCAGCCAAGCTAGCGGCCGCGCCGCCGAGCAGTACTTC,CASSQASGRAAEQYF
TRBJ2-7,.,TRBV18,.,TGTGCCAGCTCACCAATGGGACCTCCCTACGAGCAGTACTTC,CASSPMGPPYEQYF
TRBJ1-1,few,TRBV30,.,TGTGCCTGGAGTTCCAAGGGAGCTGTGAACACTGAAGCTTTCTTT,CAWSSKGAVNTEAFF
TRBJ2-2,.,TRBV15,.,TGTGCCACCAGGTCCGGGTGGGGCGGGAACGGGGAGCTGTTTTTT,CATRSGWGGNGELFF
TRBJ1-5,.,TRBV7-2,.,TGTGCCAGCAGCAAAGGCGGGGCAGGGCCCCAGCATTTT,CASSKGGAGPQHF
TRBJ1-1,many,TRBV29-1,.,TGCAGCGTTGTGCAAGGCCAAGGGAACACTGAAGCTTTCTTT,CSVVQGQGNTEAFF
TRBJ2-2,many,TRBV12-3/TRBV12-4,.,TGTGCCAGCAGTCGGACTCGACTAGGGGAGAACACCGGGGAGCTGTTTTTT,CASSRTRLGENTGELFF
TRBJ2-5,many,TRBV6-1,.,TGTGCCAGCAGGCCCGTGGGGCGGCAGGGGCTCAAGAGGACCCAGTACTTC,CASRPVGRQGLKRTQYF
TRBJ2-7,.,TRBV20-1,.,TGCAGTGCTAGGATAGCGGGGACAGTCGGTGGTGAGCAGTACTTC,CSARIAGTVGGEQYF
TRBJ1-4,.,TRBV12-3/TRBV12-4,.,TGTGCCAGCAGTTTATCCCACCGTTACACTTCGGAACTGTTTTTT,CASSLSHRYTSELFF
TRBJ1-1,.,TRBV27,TRBD1,TGTGCCAGCAGTTGGACAGGGGGCCAGGGGGTAGCTTTCTTT,CASSWTGGQGVAFF
TRBJ2-5,many,TRBV7-3,.,TGTGCCAGCAGCGAAGGGGGAGGAGAGACCCAGTACTTC,CASSEGGGETQYF
TRBJ2-1,.,TRBV2,.,TGTGCCGGGGGTAGGGTCTCGCCTTACAATGAGCAGTTCTTC,CAGGRVSPYNEQFF
TRBJ1-2,.,TRBV9,.,TGTGCCAGCAGCGGGGGGGCAGGCGGTTATCCCTACACCTTC,CASSGGAGGYPYTF
TRBJ1-1,many,TRBV6-2/TRBV6-3,.,TGTGCCAGCAGCCCCCTCGGGAGGGTTGGAACTGAAGCTTTCTTT,CASSPLGRVGTEAFF
TRBJ2-4,.,TRBV9,.,TGTGCCAGCACGACGGACACAGAAAACATTCAGTACTTC,CASTTDTENIQYF
TRBJ1-1,few,TRBV6-5,.,TGTGCCAGCAGTTACGATGGTGCGGGGGCCCAATCCGGGATTGCTTTCTTT,CASSYDGAGAQSGIAFF
TRBJ2-7,few,TRBV11-3,.,TGTGCCAGCAGCTTCCCCGGACAGAAAAACTACGAGCAGTACTTC,CASSFPGQKNYEQYF
TRBJ1-6,few,TRBV20-1,.,TGCAGTGCTAGAGATCAGAGGGGAGGTGCTTCACCCCTCCACTTT,CSARDQRGGASPLHF
TRBJ2-5,few,TRBV19,.,TGTGCCAGTAGTATTCGGGATCCAGTGCGGGAGACCCAGTACTTC,CASSIRDPVRETQYF
TRBJ1-5,many,TRBV28,.,TGTGCCAGCAGTCCTGGGGGTCAGCCCCAGCATTTT,CASSPGGQPQHF
TRBJ1-5,many,TRBV2,.,TGTGCCAGTGGGGGAGGGGACGGATATCAGCCCCAGCATTTT,CASGGGDGYQPQHF
TRBJ2-7,.,TRBV27,.,TGTGCCAGCAGTTTGGTGGCAGGCTTCTACGAGCAGTACTTC,CASSLVAGFYEQYF
TRBJ2-7,.,TRBV29-1,TRBD1,TGCAGCGTCCAACGACAGGGGGCGGGCGAGCAGTACTTC,CSVQRQGAGEQYF
TRBJ1-4,.,TRBV7-9,TRBD1,TGTGCCAGCAGCTTAGCAGGACAGGTGAAAACGGAAAAACTGTTTTTT,CASSLAGQVKTEKLFF
TRBJ2-7,many,TRBV11-2,.,TGTGCCAGCAGCTTAGTACAGGAAGGGCCCGAGCAGTACTTC,CASSLVQEGPEQYF
TRBJ1-5,many,TRBV2,.,TGTGCCAGCAGACCCGGGACACTTAATCAGCCCCAGCATTTT,CASRPGTLNQPQHF
TRBJ2-7,few,TRBV20-1,TRBD1,TGCAGTGCTCGATGGACAGGGGTCTCCTACGAGCAGTACTTC,CSARWTGVSYEQYF